This T cell receptor (beta chain) originates from a study of tumor-infiltrating lymphocytes in primary liver carcinoma. Study-wide context: The tumors, T1-T3 N0M0 lesions, were roughly 4 to 10 cm across.

This clonotype was seen repeatedly, ten times or more. TCR beta cDNA was made from around 520 ng total RNA with a constant-region primer. Investigators got TCR beta libraries out of three nested multiplex PCR rounds, done with slightly modified ARM-PCR. With TRBV1-TRBV30 forward primers and a C-beta reverse primer, the first two PCR rounds were run for around 10 cycles each. Each CDR3 protein gets one entry after TCRdb re-called the multiplex PCR reads with MiXCR. The data contain approximately 120,000 distinct CDR3 sequences, 55% to 75% of them singletons. The tissue used was unsorted bulk material of roughly 17-32 mg. RNA and DNA were co-extracted from it with the AllPrep DNA/RNA mini kit. The V end lost 4 bases, the J end lost 5 bases, and 7 bases lay between the germline ends. The CDR3 extends over 12 amino acids. Germline-derived CDR1 and CDR2 are MGHRA and YSYEKL.

Sequenced sample: liver tumor tissue from sampling region 3. Subset denoted: tumor region T3, left-lateral pole. The sequence was obtained from a woman aged 55-69 years with primary liver carcinoma and hepatitis B virus infection. The chain combines TRBV4-1 with TRBJ2-3; D call uncertain. The CDR3 bases are TGCGCCAGCAGCCTCCGAGGAGATACGCAGTATTTT. Its protein product is CASSLRGDTQYF.